The 30 T cell receptor beta chains below were found in one sample sequenced in a study of vaccination effects on CD4 cells after COVID-19. Isolating CD4+ T cells followed approximately 11 days of culture. Clones were sequenced by immunoSEQ multiplex PCR, and TCRdb holds only the in-frame ones, with some missing. The profile shows about 64,000 clones, 55% to 75% of them singletons. No antigen is known for these receptors. Here the sequenced sample was CD4+ T cells from PBMCs cultured without peptide, taken before COVID-19 vaccination. The receptor source for this set is a human donor who had a prior SARS-CoV-2 infection.

The chain has TRBV6-5 and TRBJ2-7, with D unclear. V was cut by 0 bases and J by 3 bases, with 12 bases left in between. The CDR3 runs to 15 residues. Germline values: CDR1 MNHEY, CDR2 SVGAGI. CDR3 amino acids: CASSYSSQIDYEQYF. CDR3 nucleotide sequence: TGTGCCAGCAGTTACTCTTCACAGATAGACTACGAGCAGTACTTC.

The chain is built from TRBV6-5 and TRBJ1-1; 9 bases match TRBD1. This CDR3 is 14 amino acids long. V shed 6 bases and J 4 bases; nucleotides not matched to a gene: 6. Germline V lookup: CDR1 MNHEY, CDR2 SVGAGI. CDR3 amino acids: CASRDTGGRTEAFF. In nucleotides, the CDR3 is TGTGCCAGCAGAGATACAGGGGGCCGCACTGAAGCTTTCTTT.

The chain uses TRBV10-3 and TRBJ2-7, with TRBD2 as a possible D gene (6 bases). CDR1 ENHRY and CDR2 SYGVKD come from the germline V gene. The CDR3 consists of 16 residues. V lost 6 bases to trimming and J lost 2 bases, with 20 bases between them. The CDR3 loop is CAIRGPLMGGPYEQYF. The CDR3 nucleotides read TGTGCCATCAGAGGACCTTTGATGGGAGGTCCCTACGAGCAGTACTTC.

This clone was detected a few times. The chain employs TRBV4-1 and TRBJ2-1, with TRBD2 matching 13 bases. Germline V gene lookup returns CDR1 MGHRA and CDR2 YSYEKL. The CDR3 consists of 18 residues. V dropped 1 base and J dropped 10; count of bases not matched to a gene: 13. DNA for the CDR3: TGCGCCAGCAGCCAAGTCCCCTCACTAGCGGGGGGGCCGGGGGAGCAGTTCTTC. It translates to CASSQVPSLAGGPGEQFF.

This chain uses TRBV19 with TRBJ2-7; TRBD1 aligns across 9 bases. The J segment lost 2 bases and the V segment lost 4 bases, leaving 9 bases of the junction unmatched. In germline, CDR1 is LNHDA, CDR2 SQIVND (reference sequence). This CDR3 has 16 amino acids. In DNA, the CDR3 is TGTGCCAGTAGTACTCAACCGGGACAGGGACCCTACGAGCAGTACTTC. Protein product: CASSTQPGQGPYEQYF.

V is TRBV6-4 and J is TRBJ1-2, with 8 bases that match TRBD1. The trim removed 3 bases at V and 3 bases at J, leaving 12 bases unmatched. This CDR3 has 17 amino acids. The germline gives CDR1 MRHNA, CDR2 SNTAGT. The CDR3 region is CASSDGQGTPIHYGYTF. The CDR3 DNA is TGTGCCAGCAGTGATGGACAGGGCACCCCAATTCACTATGGCTACACCTTC.

This clone was detected once. The rearrangement links TRBV5-4 to TRBJ2-3, with 12 nucleotides matching TRBD2. Germline V CDR1 and CDR2: SGHNT, YYREEE (reference sequence). Trimming cost V 6 bases and J 4 bases; bases outside gene matches: 12. The CDR3 covers 17 residues. The CDR3 protein is CASTLGPSGGVADTQYF. In nucleotides, the CDR3 is TGTGCCAGCACCCTTGGACCTAGCGGGGGGGTGGCAGATACGCAGTATTTT.

The chain couples TRBV9 to TRBJ1-1; D remains unclear. The germline gives CDR1 SGDLS, CDR2 YYNGEE. V shed 4 bases and J shed 6 bases, with 13 bases lying between them. CDR3 length: 13 residues. The CDR3 is CASSPGGRSEAFF. CDR3 coding DNA: TGTGCCAGCAGCCCGGGTGGGAGGTCTGAAGCTTTCTTT.

This chain connects TRBV3-1 (or the pseudogene TRBV3-2) to TRBJ2-5, with no clear D. Germline V CDR1 and CDR2: LGHDT, YNNKEL (reference sequence). Trimming took 1 base from V and 7 from J, leaving 13 bases between them. The CDR3 spans 14 residues. CDR3 bases: TGTGCCAGCAGCCAAGTCGTCTCTTTAGCGACCCAGTACTTC. This gives the protein CASSQVVSLATQYF.

J is TRBJ2-7 and V is TRBV27; perhaps TRBD2 as D (6 bases). The CDR3 consists of 16 residues. Trimming took off 1 base at V and 1 base at J, with 14 bases between the two ends. Germline assignment: CDR1 MNHEY and CDR2 SMNVEV (reference sequence). The CDR3 region is CASSLLGGEKSYEQYF. In DNA, the CDR3 is TGTGCCAGCAGTTTATTGGGGGGAGAGAAATCCTACGAGCAGTACTTC.

The genes are TRBV10-3 and TRBJ1-4; 7 bases align to TRBD1. Trimming took 0 bases from V and 7 from J; bases not matched to a gene: 5. This CDR3 spans 15 amino acids. Per the germline V gene, CDR1 is ENHRY and CDR2 is SYGVKD. The CDR3 nucleotides read TGTGCCATCAGTGAGTCTACAGGGGCGGCTGAAAAACTGTTTTTT. Amino acids: CAISESTGAAEKLFF.

This clone was seen once. The rearrangement links TRBV9 to TRBJ1-4; D not certain. The CDR3 spans 17 residues. Germline V gene sequence: CDR1 SGDLS, CDR2 YYNGEE. V lost 4 bases, J lost 0 bases, and 16 bases lay in between. The CDR3 sequence is CASSPGRTVATNEKLFF. In DNA, the CDR3 is TGTGCCAGCAGCCCCGGAAGAACAGTCGCAACTAATGAAAAACTGTTTTTT.

The genes are TRBV6-5 and TRBJ1-6; no clear D. V lost 10 bases and J lost 9, with 16 bases in between. The CDR3 spans 13 residues. Germline V gene sequence: CDR1 MNHEY, CDR2 SVGAGI. DNA of the CDR3: TGTGCCACACACCCATTTGGTATTTCACCCCTCCACTTT. Protein product: CATHPFGISPLHF.

This sequence joins TRBV12-5 and TRBJ1-4; 9 bases line up with TRBD1. The CDR3 extends over 13 amino acids. V shed 1 base, J shed 11 bases, and the junction held 2 bases outside the gene matches. CDR1 LGHNT and CDR2 FRNRAP come from the germline V gene. The CDR3 reads CASGLGQGGKLFF. CDR3 DNA: TGTGCTAGTGGTTTGGGACAGGGGGGGAAACTGTTTTTT.

V and J are TRBV2 and TRBJ2-5; 8 nucleotides line up with TRBD1. This CDR3 is 15 amino acids long. CDR1 is SNHLY and CDR2 is FYNNEI in the germline V gene. J was trimmed by 7 bases and V by 6 bases; bases with no gene match: 13. The CDR3 region has the DNA TGTGCCAGCAGCTTCCGGACAGGGACGTACGGGACCCAGTACTTC. Residues: CASSFRTGTYGTQYF.

This clone was recorded many times. The V gene is TRBV21-1, the J gene TRBJ1-6. TRBV21-1 is assigned pseudogene status. This CDR3 region has 15 residues. The CDR3 is CASSKETWGNSPLHF. The CDR3 region has the DNA TGTGCCAGCAGCAAAGAAACCTGGGGTAATTCACCCCTCCACTTT.

V usage is TRBV30 and J usage is TRBJ1-1, with no clear D. The CDR3 has 13 residues. V was cut by 4 bases and J by 0 bases, with 9 bases left in between. CDR1 is GTSNPN and CDR2 is SVGIG in the germline V gene (reference sequence). CDR3 bases: TGTGCCTGGACCAATAGCCTGAACACTGAAGCTTTCTTT. It specifies CAWTNSLNTEAFF.

This clone was recorded only once. The V and J genes are TRBV9 and TRBJ2-1, with 11 bases aligning to TRBD2. CDR1 and CDR2 (germline): SGDLS, YYNGEE. V was clipped by 1 base and J by 5 bases; unmatched bases: 5. The CDR3 totals 16 residues. The chain's CDR3 is CASSVSPLAGDNEQFF. The CDR3 bases are TGTGCCAGCAGCGTATCCCCACTAGCGGGGGACAATGAGCAGTTCTTC.

The rearrangement links TRBV5-1 to TRBJ1-1; D not resolved. Trimming stripped 0 bases from V and 3 bases from J, with 9 bases between. Germline assignment: CDR1 SGHRS and CDR2 YFSETQ. The CDR3 spans 14 residues. The CDR3 DNA reads as TGCGCCAGCAGCTTGGCCGAAGTCGACACTGAAGCTTTCTTT. Translating gives CASSLAEVDTEAFF.

The chain combines TRBV5-5 with TRBJ2-7, with D possibly being TRBD2 (5 bases). The V gene's germline CDR1 is SGHKS and CDR2 YYEKEE (reference sequence). This CDR3 is built from 16 residues. V was pared by 1 base and J by 5 bases, with 19 bases between. The CDR3 sequence is CASSLRSSQASDEQYF. The CDR3 nucleotides are TGTGCCAGCAGCTTGCGGTCTAGCCAAGCATCCGACGAGCAGTACTTC.

CDR3 DNA sequence: TGTGCCAGCAAGGGACAGGCCTTCCAAGAGACCCAGTACTTC. It translates to CASKGQAFQETQYF. This chain links TRBV2 with TRBJ2-5, with 8 bases that match TRBD1. This CDR3 is built from 14 residues. Germline V gene data show CDR1 as SNHLY and CDR2 as FYNNEI. The trim removed 7 bases at V and 1 base at J, leaving 5 bases unmatched. The whole variable domain, filled in from reference TRBV2 and TRBJ2-5, reads EPEVTQTPSHQVTQMGQEVILRCVPISNHLYFYWYRQILGQKVEFLVSFYNNEISEKSEIFDDQFSVERPDGSNFTLKIRSTKLEDSAMYFCASKGQAFQETQYFGPGTRLLVL.

This chain links TRBV5-1 with TRBJ2-5; 8 nucleotides line up with TRBD2. Trimming at V came to 4 bases and at J to 0 bases, leaving 5 bases not matched to a gene. The length of the CDR3 is 15 residues. CDR1 and CDR2 from the germline V gene are SGHRS and YFSETQ. The CDR3 here is CASSEGLDNQETQYF. The CDR3 DNA is TGCGCCAGCAGCGAGGGACTAGATAACCAAGAGACCCAGTACTTC.

This sequence joins TRBV18 and TRBJ2-7; D possibly corresponds to TRBD2 (5 bases). V gave up 0 bases and J gave up 4 bases, with 16 bases separating them. The CDR3 is 16 residues long. Germline assignment: CDR1 KGHSH and CDR2 LQKENI. The CDR3 DNA reads as TGTGCCAGCTCACCACCTTCCCGGGGTCAAAATTACGAGCAGTACTTC. Protein: CASSPPSRGQNYEQYF.

This chain links TRBV29-1 with TRBJ1-2; D may be TRBD1 (5 bases). Trimming removed 7 bases from V and 4 bases from J, with 13 bases in between. The CDR3 is 12 residues long. Germline assignment: CDR1 SQVTM and CDR2 ANQGSEA. The CDR3 DNA sequence: TGCAGCGCTGGCACAGGAATCTATGGCTACACCTTC. This encodes CSAGTGIYGYTF.

This chain uses TRBV6-5 with TRBJ1-6, with 7 bases matching TRBD1. The V segment lost 5 bases and the J segment 10 bases; nucleotides outside the gene matches: 8. CDR3 length: 14 amino acids. The germline CDR1 and CDR2 sequences are MNHEY and SVGAGI. The CDR3 DNA is TGTGCCAGCAGTAGGGACAGCCGATGGTCACCCCTCCACTTT. Its protein is CASSRDSRWSPLHF.

V usage is TRBV5-1 and J usage is TRBJ2-1; D unclear. Germline V gene lookup returns CDR1 SGHRS and CDR2 YFSETQ. This CDR3 spans 13 amino acids. V lost 1 base and J lost 8, with 10 bases in between. The CDR3 region has the DNA TGCGCCAGCAGCTTGCTCCGTCGCGATGAGCAGTTCTTC. Protein sequence: CASSLLRRDEQFF.

In its sample, this clone was seen a few times. The V and J genes are TRBV6-6 and TRBJ2-7; D possibly corresponds to TRBD1 (6 bases). The length of the CDR3 is 17 residues. Germline V gene lookup returns CDR1 MNHNY and CDR2 SVGAGI (reference sequence). Between the trimmed V and J ends, which lost 5 bases and 7 bases, there was a span of 27 bases. The CDR3 spells CASSPGVPGTVAVEQYF. As DNA, the CDR3 is TGTGCCAGCAGTCCAGGGGTCCCCGGGACGGTCGCCGTAGAGCAGTACTTC.

The gene calls are TRBV5-1 and TRBJ2-3; possible D gene TRBD1, 6 bases. Trimming shortened V by 8 bases and J by 0 bases, and 13 bases separated the two germline ends. There are 14 residues in the CDR3. Germline V gives CDR1 SGHRS, CDR2 YFSETQ. The CDR3 coding sequence is TGCGCCAGTCTTCGAGGGGGAAGCACAGATACGCAGTATTTT. Translated, it gives CASLRGGSTDTQYF.

The rearrangement uses TRBV2 and TRBJ1-2; D gene ambiguous. The V end was cut by 3 bases, the J end by 4 bases, with 12 bases between. There are 14 residues in the CDR3. From germline, CDR1 is SNHLY and CDR2 FYNNEI. The CDR3 spells CASSEGTSLYGYTF. The CDR3 DNA is TGTGCCAGCAGTGAGGGCACTTCCCTCTATGGCTACACCTTC. Looking up the rest from reference TRBV2 and TRBJ1-2 gives the full variable domain: EPEVTQTPSHQVTQMGQEVILRCVPISNHLYFYWYRQILGQKVEFLVSFYNNEISEKSEIFDDQFSVERPDGSNFTLKIRSTKLEDSAMYFCASSEGTSLYGYTFGSGTRLTVV.

This clone was detected a few times. The V call is TRBV6-2 or TRBV6-3, the J call TRBJ2-7; D not resolved. V lost 4 bases and J lost 9, with 10 bases in between. The CDR3 has 11 residues. Germline CDR1 MNHEY, CDR2 SVGEGT. CDR3 sequence: CASSSHVGQYF. CDR3 in DNA: TGTGCCAGCAGTTCCCACGTCGGGCAGTACTTC.